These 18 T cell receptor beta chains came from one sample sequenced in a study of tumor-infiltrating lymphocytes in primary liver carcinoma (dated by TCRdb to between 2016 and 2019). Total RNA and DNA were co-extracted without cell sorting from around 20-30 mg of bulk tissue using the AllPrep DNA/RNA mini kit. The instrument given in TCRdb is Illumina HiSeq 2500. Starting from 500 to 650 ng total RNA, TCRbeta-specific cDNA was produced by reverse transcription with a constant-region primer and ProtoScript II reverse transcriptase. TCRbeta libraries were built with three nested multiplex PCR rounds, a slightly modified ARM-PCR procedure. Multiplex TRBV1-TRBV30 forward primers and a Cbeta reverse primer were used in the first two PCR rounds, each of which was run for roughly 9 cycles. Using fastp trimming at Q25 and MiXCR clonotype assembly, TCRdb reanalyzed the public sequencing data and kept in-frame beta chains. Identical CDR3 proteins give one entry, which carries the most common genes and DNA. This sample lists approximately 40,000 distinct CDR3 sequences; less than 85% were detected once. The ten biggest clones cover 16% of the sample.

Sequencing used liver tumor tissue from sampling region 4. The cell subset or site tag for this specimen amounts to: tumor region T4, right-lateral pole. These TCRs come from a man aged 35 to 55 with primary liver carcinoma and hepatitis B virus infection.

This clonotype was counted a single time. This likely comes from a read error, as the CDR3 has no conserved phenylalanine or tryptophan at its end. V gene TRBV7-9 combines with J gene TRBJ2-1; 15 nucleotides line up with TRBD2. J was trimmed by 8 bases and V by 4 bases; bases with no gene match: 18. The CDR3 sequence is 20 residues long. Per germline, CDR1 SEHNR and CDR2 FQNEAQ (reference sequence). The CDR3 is CASSSPSGTSGRFSNDEQFL. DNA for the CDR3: TGTGCCAGCAGCTCCCCCTCCGGGACTAGCGGGAGGTTTTCTAACGATGAGCAGTTCTTG.

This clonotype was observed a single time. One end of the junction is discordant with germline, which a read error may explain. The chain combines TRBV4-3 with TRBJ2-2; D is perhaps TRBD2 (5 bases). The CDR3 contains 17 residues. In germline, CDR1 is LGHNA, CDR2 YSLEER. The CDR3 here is CTSSSELPVPNTGELFF. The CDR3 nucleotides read TGCACCAGCAGCTCCGAGTTGCCGGTCCCGAACACCGGGGAACTGTTTTTT.

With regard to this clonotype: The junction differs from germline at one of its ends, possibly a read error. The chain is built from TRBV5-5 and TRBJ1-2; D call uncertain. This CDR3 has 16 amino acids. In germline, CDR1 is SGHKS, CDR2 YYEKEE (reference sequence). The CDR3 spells CAGSPHPGRTSYGYTF. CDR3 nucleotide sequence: TGTGCCGGCAGCCCTCACCCGGGCAGAACTAGCTATGGCTACACCTTC. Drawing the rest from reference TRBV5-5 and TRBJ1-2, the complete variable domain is DAGVTQSPTHLIKTRGQQVTLRCSPISGHKSVSWYQQVLGQGPQFIFQYYEKEERGRGNFPDRFSARQFPNYSSELNVNALLLGDSALYLCAGSPHPGRTSYGYTFGSGTRLTVV.

The CDR3 DNA reads as TGTGCCACCGGTAGCGGGAGATATGATGGGCAGTTCTTC. Its translation: CATGSGRYDGQFF. The chain employs TRBV24-1 and TRBJ2-1; TRBD2 aligns across 9 bases. Germline CDR1 and CDR2: KGHDR and SFDVKD. The ends lost 9 bases at V and 12 bases at J; junction bases unmatched: 11. CDR3 length equals 13 residues.

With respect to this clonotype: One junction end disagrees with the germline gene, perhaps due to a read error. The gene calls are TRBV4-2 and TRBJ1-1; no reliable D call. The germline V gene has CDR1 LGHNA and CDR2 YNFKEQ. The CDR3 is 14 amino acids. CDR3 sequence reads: CTSSQDRVNTEAFF. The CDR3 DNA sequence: TGCACCAGCAGCCAAGATCGGGTGAACACTGAAGCTTTCTTT.

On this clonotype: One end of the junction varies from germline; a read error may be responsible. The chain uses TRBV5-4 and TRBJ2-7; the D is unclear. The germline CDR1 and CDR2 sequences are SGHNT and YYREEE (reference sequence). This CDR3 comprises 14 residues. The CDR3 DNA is TGTGTCAGCAGCTTGGCCGGTTTCTCCTACGAACAGTACTTC. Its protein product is CVSSLAGFSYEQYF.

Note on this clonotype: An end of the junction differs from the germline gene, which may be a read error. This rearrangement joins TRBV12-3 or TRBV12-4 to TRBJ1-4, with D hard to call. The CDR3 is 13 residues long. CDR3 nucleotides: TGTACCAGCAGTTTATCTGAGTTGGAAAAACTGTTTTTC. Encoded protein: CTSSLSELEKLFF.

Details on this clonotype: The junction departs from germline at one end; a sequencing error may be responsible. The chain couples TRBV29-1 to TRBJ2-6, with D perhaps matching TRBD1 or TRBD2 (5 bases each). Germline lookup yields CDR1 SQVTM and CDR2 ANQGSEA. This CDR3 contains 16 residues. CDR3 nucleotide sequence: TGCAGCGTTGATCTGACATCAAGCTCCGGGGCCAACGTCCTGTCTTTC. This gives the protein CSVDLTSSSGANVLSF.

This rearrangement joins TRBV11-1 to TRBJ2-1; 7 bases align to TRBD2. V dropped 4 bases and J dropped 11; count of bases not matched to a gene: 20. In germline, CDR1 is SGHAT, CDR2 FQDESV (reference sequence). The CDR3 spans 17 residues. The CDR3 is CASSSPPGGRASSKQFF. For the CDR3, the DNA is TGTGCCAGCAGCTCCCCTCCTGGCGGGAGAGCCTCTAGTAAGCAGTTCTTC.

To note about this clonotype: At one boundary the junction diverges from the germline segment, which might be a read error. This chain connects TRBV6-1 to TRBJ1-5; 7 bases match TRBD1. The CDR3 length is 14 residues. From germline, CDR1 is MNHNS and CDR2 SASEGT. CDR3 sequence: CTSSPSQGKQPQHF. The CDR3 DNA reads TGTACCAGCAGCCCCTCACAGGGGAAGCAGCCCCAGCACTTC.

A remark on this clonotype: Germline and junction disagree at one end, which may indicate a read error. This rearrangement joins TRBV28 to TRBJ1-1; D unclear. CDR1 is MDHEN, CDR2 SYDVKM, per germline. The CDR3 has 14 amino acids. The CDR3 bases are TGTGCCAGCAATACCCTCCAGGATATCACTGTAGCTTTCTTT. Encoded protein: CASNTLQDITVAFF.

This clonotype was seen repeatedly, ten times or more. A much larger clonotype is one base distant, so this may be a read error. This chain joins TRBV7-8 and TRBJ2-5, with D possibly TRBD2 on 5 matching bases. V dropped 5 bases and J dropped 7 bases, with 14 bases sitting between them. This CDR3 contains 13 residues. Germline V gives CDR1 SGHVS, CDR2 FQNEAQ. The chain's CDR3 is CASSVGVRGTQYF. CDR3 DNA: TGTGCCAGCAGCGTCGGGGTCCGGGGGACCCAGTACTTC.

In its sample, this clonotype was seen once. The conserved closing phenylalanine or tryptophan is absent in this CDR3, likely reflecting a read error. The CDR3 coding sequence is TGCGCCAGCAGCTCGGGGACAAGGTCCTACAATGAGCAGTTCTCC. Residues: CASSSGTRSYNEQFS. The chain couples TRBV5-1 to TRBJ2-1, with a weak D call TRBD1 (6 bases). The V gene lost 3 bases and the J gene lost 1 base, with 11 bases spanning the gap. The germline V gene has CDR1 SGHRS and CDR2 YFSETQ. The CDR3 extends over 15 amino acids.

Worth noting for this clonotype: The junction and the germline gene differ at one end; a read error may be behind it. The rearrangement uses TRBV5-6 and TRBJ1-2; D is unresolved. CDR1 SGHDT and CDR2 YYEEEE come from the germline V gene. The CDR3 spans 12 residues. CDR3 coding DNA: TGTGCCAGCAGCTCCGGGGAATCTGGCTACATCTTC. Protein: CASSSGESGYIF.

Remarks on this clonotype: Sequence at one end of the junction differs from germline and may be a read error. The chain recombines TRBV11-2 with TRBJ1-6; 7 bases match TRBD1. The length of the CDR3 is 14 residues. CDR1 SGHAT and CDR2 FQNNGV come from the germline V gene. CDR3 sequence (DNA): TGTGCCAGGAGAGTAGGGACAGCAAATTCGCCCCACCACTTT. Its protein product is CARRVGTANSPHHF. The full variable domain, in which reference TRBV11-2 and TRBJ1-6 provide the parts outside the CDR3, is EAGVAQSPRYKIIEKRQSVAFWCNPISGHATLYWYQQILGQGPKLLIQFQNNGVVDDSQLPKDRFSAERLKGVDSTLKIQPAKLEDSAVYLCARRVGTANSPHHFGNGTRLTVT.

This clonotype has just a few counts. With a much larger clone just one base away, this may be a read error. The CDR3: CASWVKSEGDTQYF. The CDR3 region has the DNA TGTGCCAGCTGGGTGAAGAGTGAGGGAGATACGCAGTATTTT. The V gene is TRBV11-2, the J gene TRBJ2-3; a weak D match, TRBD2 (5 bases). Germline V CDR1 and CDR2: SGHAT, FQNNGV. Trimming pared 8 bases from V and 5 bases from J, leaving 17 bases between. This CDR3 region has 14 residues. Based on the CDR3 plus reference TRBV11-2 and TRBJ2-3, the full variable domain is EAGVAQSPRYKIIEKRQSVAFWCNPISGHATLYWYQQILGQGPKLLIQFQNNGVVDDSQLPKDRFSAERLKGVDSTLKIQPAKLEDSAVYLCASWVKSEGDTQYFGPGTRLTVL.

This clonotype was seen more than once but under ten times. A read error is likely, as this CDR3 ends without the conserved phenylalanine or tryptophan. The CDR3 nucleotides are TGTGGCAGCAGCCAAGGCTGGACAGGGTCCTACGAGCAGTACCTC. Translating gives CGSSQGWTGSYEQYL. The chain joins TRBV14 to TRBJ2-7; TRBD1 matches 8 bases. The CDR3 consists of 15 residues. Per the germline V gene, CDR1 is SGHDN and CDR2 is FVKESK.

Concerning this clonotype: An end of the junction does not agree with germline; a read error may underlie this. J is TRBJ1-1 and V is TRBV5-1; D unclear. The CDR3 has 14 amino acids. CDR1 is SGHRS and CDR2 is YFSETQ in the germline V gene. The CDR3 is CASSLDGIDTEAFF. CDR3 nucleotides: TGCGCCAGCAGCTTGGACGGCATAGATACTGAAGCCTTCTTT.